One and the same sample provided the 7 T cell receptor beta chains below, sequenced in a study of T-cell reconstitution after alpha-beta-depleted transplantation in children. A library of TCRbeta sequences, prepared with unique molecular identifiers, was generated. Via MiXCR, TCRdb re-called the PCR reads, giving one row per CDR3 protein. The data show a few hundred thousand distinct CDR3 sequences, over 10% seen once. Specimen: PBMCs, mostly from graft donor cells, collected 360 days after TCRalphabeta/CD19-depleted stem cell transplant. All receptors come from a male patient younger than 18 who had a stem cell transplant for acute myeloid leukemia, so the T cells may come from the graft donor.

The CDR3 nucleotides read TGCAGCGTTGAAGATCCCAAAGGGGAGCAGTACTTC. Translation gives CSVEDPKGEQYF. The chain recombines TRBV29-1 with TRBJ2-7; D uncertain. Looked up from germline, CDR1 is SQVTM and CDR2 is ANQGSEA. This CDR3 region has 12 residues. Trimming left V 0 bases short and J 7 bases short, with 10 bases between.

This sequence joins TRBV5-1 and TRBJ2-1; a weak D match, TRBD1 (5 bases). This CDR3 comprises 15 residues. V lost 2 bases, J lost 2 bases, and 11 bases lay in between. The germline V gene encodes CDR1 SGHRS and CDR2 YFSETQ. The CDR3 coding sequence is TGCGCCAGCAGCTTTGCAGGGTTTACCTACAATGAGCAGTTCTTC. Its translation is CASSFAGFTYNEQFF.

V gene TRBV20-1 combines with J gene TRBJ2-7; 8 bases fit TRBD1. V lost 6 bases to trimming and J lost 0 bases; unmatched junction nucleotides: 16. The CDR3 covers 17 residues. Germline lookup yields CDR1 DFQATT and CDR2 SNEGSKA (reference sequence). In nucleotides, the CDR3 is TGCAGTGCAATTCATGCAGGGGGCTCCTATTTCTCCTACGAGCAGTACTTC. Protein product: CSAIHAGGSYFSYEQYF.

The V and J genes are TRBV20-1 and TRBJ2-1; TRBD2 matches 12 bases. Germline V gene lookup returns CDR1 DFQATT and CDR2 SNEGSKA (reference sequence). CDR3 length equals 15 residues. V gave up 1 base and J gave up 4 bases; unmatched junction bases: 2. CDR3 loop: CSARGTSGMYNEQFF. In nucleotides, the CDR3 is TGCAGTGCTAGAGGGACTAGCGGGATGTACAATGAGCAGTTCTTC.

This chain's CDR3 is CATSRDMAQGAYYEQYF. CDR3 in DNA: TGTGCCACCAGCAGAGATATGGCCCAGGGGGCCTATTACGAGCAGTACTTC. The chain employs TRBV15 and TRBJ2-7; 8 bases agree with TRBD1. Per germline, CDR1 LNHNV and CDR2 YYDKDF (reference sequence). The CDR3 has 17 amino acids. The V and J ends lost 0 bases and 4 bases, in that order; junction bases with no gene match: 11.

J is TRBJ2-3 and V is TRBV15; D is uncertain. The V and J ends lost 3 bases and 4 bases respectively, with 14 bases between them. The germline gives CDR1 LNHNV, CDR2 YYDKDF (reference sequence). The CDR3 sequence is 15 residues long. DNA of the CDR3: TGTGCCACCAGCAGTAAGGGTGTGTCCCCAGATACGCAGTATTTT. Protein product: CATSSKGVSPDTQYF.

This clonotype was picked up many times. The rearrangement joins TRBV5-1 to TRBJ2-1; D is undetermined. Trimming stripped 0 bases from V and 9 bases from J, with 13 bases between. Germline CDR1 is SGHRS and CDR2 is YFSETQ. There are 14 residues in the CDR3. The chain's CDR3 is CASSLGLVLSEQFF. The CDR3, as DNA: TGCGCCAGCAGCTTGGGGCTAGTTCTTAGTGAGCAGTTCTTC.